This T cell receptor beta chain was sequenced in a study of cytomegalovirus exposure and HLA in healthy donors. Study-wide context: A later analysis reported the same platform for the 100 to 150 validation repertoires and the 666 first-cohort repertoires. Whole-study results and caveats: High sensitivity and specificity were reportedly achieved when the classifier diagnosed cytomegalovirus status.

Notes on this clone: Its antigen remains unidentified.

Trimming cost V 6 bases and J 6 bases, with 12 bases left between them. CDR1 is MNHEY, CDR2 SVGAGI, per germline. The CDR3 runs 14 residues. TCRdb keeps only in-frame clones here, not all; method: immunoSEQ multiplex PCR. The sample includes over 100,000 clones, around nine tenths seen only once; the top ten take more than 2%. The receptor comes from a woman aged 18 to 35 in good health and CMV-seronegative. Sequenced material: PBMCs. The V call is TRBV6-5, the J call TRBJ1-6; D gene uncertain. The CDR3 here is CASSSFSRNSPLHF. In nucleotides, the CDR3 is TGTGCCAGCAGCTCCTTTAGTCGTAATTCACCCCTCCACTTT.